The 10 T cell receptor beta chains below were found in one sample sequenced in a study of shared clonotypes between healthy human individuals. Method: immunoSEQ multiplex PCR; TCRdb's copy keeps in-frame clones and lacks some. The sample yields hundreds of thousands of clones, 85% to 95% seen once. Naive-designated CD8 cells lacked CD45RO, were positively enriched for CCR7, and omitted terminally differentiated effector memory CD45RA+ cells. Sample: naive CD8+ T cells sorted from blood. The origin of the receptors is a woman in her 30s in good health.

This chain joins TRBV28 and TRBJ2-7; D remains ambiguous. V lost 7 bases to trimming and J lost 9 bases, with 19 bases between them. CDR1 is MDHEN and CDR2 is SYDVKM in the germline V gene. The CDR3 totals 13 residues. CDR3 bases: TGTGCCAGCACCCCAAGGTCCCTCGACGGGCAGTACTTC. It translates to CASTPRSLDGQYF.

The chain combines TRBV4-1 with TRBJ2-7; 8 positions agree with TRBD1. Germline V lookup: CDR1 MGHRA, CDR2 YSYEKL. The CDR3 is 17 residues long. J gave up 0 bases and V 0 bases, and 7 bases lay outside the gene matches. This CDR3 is CASSQEAETGVSYEQYF. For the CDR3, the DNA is TGCGCCAGCAGCCAAGAGGCAGAGACAGGGGTCTCCTACGAGCAGTACTTC.

CDR3 loop: CATSTERTSTDTQYF. The CDR3 DNA is TGTGCCACCAGCACCGAACGTACTAGCACAGATACGCAGTATTTT. V is TRBV15 and J is TRBJ2-3; D not resolved. The V gene's germline CDR1 is LNHNV and CDR2 YYDKDF (reference sequence). CDR3 length: 15 amino acids. Trimming left V 4 bases short and J 0 bases short, with 11 bases between.

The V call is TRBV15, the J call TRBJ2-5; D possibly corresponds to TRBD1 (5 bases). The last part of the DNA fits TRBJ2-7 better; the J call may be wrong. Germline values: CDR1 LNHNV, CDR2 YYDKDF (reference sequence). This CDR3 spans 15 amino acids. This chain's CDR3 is CATSTRVGFSYEQYF. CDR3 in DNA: TGTGCCACCAGTACCAGGGTGGGGTTCTCCTACGAGCAGTACTTC.

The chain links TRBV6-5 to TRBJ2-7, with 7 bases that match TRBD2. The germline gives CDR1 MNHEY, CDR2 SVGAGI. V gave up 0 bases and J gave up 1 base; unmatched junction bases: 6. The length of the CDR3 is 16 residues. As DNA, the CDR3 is TGTGCCAGCAGTTACTCTGTGGGGGGGAAGTCCTACGAGCAGTACTTC. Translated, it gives CASSYSVGGKSYEQYF.

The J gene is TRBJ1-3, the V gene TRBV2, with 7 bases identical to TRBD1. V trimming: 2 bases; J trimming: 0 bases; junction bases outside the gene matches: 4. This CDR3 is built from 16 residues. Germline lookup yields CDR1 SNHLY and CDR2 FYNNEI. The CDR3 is CASSENRGISGNTIYF. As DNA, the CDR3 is TGTGCCAGCAGTGAAAACAGGGGCATCTCTGGAAACACCATATATTTT. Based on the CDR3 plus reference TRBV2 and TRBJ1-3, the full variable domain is EPEVTQTPSHQVTQMGQEVILRCVPISNHLYFYWYRQILGQKVEFLVSFYNNEISEKSEIFDDQFSVERPDGSNFTLKIRSTKLEDSAMYFCASSENRGISGNTIYFGEGSWLTVV.

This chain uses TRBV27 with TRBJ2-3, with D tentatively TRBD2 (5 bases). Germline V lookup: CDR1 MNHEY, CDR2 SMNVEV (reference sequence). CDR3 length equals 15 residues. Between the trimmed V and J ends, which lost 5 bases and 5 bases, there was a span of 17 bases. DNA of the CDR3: TGTGCCAGCAGTCGTGGACTTGGGGTTGTAGATACGCAGTATTTT. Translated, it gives CASSRGLGVVDTQYF.

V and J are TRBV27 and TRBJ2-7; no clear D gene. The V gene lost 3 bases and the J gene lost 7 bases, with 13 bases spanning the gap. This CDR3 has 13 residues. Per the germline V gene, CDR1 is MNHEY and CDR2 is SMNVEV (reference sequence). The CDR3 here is CASSFGGSPEQYF. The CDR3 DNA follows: TGTGCCAGCAGTTTCGGTGGGTCCCCGGAGCAGTACTTC.

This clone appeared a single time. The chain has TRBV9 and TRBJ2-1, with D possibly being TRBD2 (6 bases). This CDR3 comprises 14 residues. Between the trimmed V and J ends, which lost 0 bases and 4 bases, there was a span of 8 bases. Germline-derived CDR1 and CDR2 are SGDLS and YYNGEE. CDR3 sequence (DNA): TGTGCCAGCAGCGTAGACGGGACTTACAATGAGCAGTTCTTC. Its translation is CASSVDGTYNEQFF.

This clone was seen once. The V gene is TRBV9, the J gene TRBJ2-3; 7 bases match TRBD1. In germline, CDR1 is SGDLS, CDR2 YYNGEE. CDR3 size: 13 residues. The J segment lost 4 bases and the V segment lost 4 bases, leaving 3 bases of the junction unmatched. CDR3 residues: CASSLGGPDTQYF. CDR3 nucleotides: TGTGCCAGCAGCTTAGGGGGCCCAGATACGCAGTATTTT.